The 23 T cell receptor beta chains below all came from one sample that was sequenced in a study of OX40 agonist ivuxolimab in advanced cancers. Sequencing was performed with immunoSEQ multiplex PCR; in TCRdb, only in-frame clones are kept and a portion is missing. Found here are fewer than 85,000 clones, roughly 90% of them singletons; the top ten hold 10%. The specimen comprised CD4+ or CD8+ T cells sorted from blood, sampled in a trial of the OX40 agonist ivuxolimab. The receptors here all came from an adult with an advanced solid tumor such as melanoma, head and neck, liver or kidney cancer.

The gene calls are TRBV4-1 and TRBJ2-3, with 9 bases that match TRBD2. Germline V gene lookup returns CDR1 MGHRA and CDR2 YSYEKL. After removal of 6 bases from V and 4 bases from J, the junction contained 14 bases not matched to a gene. The CDR3 runs 17 residues. The CDR3 DNA reads TGCGCCAGCAGTCCCCGGGGAGGCGGGGGGGCCTCAGATACGCAGTATTTT. It translates to CASSPRGGGGASDTQYF.

V is TRBV5-4 and J is TRBJ1-5, with D maybe TRBD1 (5 bases). Per germline, CDR1 SGHNT and CDR2 YYREEE (reference sequence). The CDR3 extends over 15 amino acids. The V end was cut by 3 bases, the J end by 3 bases, with 13 bases between. The CDR3 DNA sequence: TGTGCCAGCAGCTCTGGACAAGCCCTCAATCAGCCCCAGCATTTT. Residues: CASSSGQALNQPQHF.

V gene TRBV19 combines with J gene TRBJ2-1; D perhaps matches TRBD2 (5 bases). CDR3 length: 21 amino acids. Trimming removed 0 bases at V and 0 bases at J, with 24 bases between. Germline-derived CDR1 and CDR2 are LNHDA and SQIVND (reference sequence). CDR3 bases: TGTGCCAGTAGTATAGATCTATTCGGCTCCGCCCGGGATAGCTCCTACAATGAGCAGTTCTTC. It yields the protein CASSIDLFGSARDSSYNEQFF.

This clone has just a few counts. The genes are TRBV9 and TRBJ2-7; weak D call: TRBD2 (7 bases). This CDR3 contains 13 residues. The germline V gene encodes CDR1 SGDLS and CDR2 YYNGEE. V was pared by 8 bases and J by 0 bases, with 12 bases between. The CDR3 loop is CASGGASSYEQYF. For the CDR3, the DNA is TGTGCCAGTGGGGGGGCGAGCTCCTACGAGCAGTACTTC.

The J gene is TRBJ2-2, the V gene TRBV11-3, with TRBD1 identical over 7 bases. The CDR3 has 16 residues. The V gene end was trimmed by 4 bases and the J gene end by 0 bases; junction bases not matched to a gene: 5. Germline CDR1 reads SGHNT; CDR2 reads YENEEA. CDR3 nucleotide sequence: TGTGCCAGCAGCTCATACAGGGGTACGAACACCGGGGAGCTGTTTTTT. It encodes CASSSYRGTNTGELFF.

V usage is TRBV6-5 and J usage is TRBJ2-1; TRBD2 matches at 7 bases. The CDR3 loop spans 11 amino acids. Germline V gene sequence: CDR1 MNHEY, CDR2 SVGAGI. The V segment lost 7 bases and the J segment 13 bases; nucleotides outside the gene matches: 7. CDR3 sequence reads: CASISGTTQFF. CDR3 DNA: TGTGCCAGCATCTCCGGGACTACCCAGTTCTTC.

This clone is medium-sized in the sample. The rearrangement uses TRBV11-1 and TRBJ1-1; unclear D gene. The V gene lost 2 bases and the J gene lost 5 bases, with 9 bases spanning the gap. The germline V gene encodes CDR1 SGHAT and CDR2 FQDESV (reference sequence). This CDR3 spans 13 amino acids. CDR3 in amino acids: CASSLRVDTEAFF. The CDR3 DNA sequence: TGTGCCAGCAGCTTAAGGGTGGATACTGAAGCTTTCTTT.

The V and J genes are TRBV7-2 and TRBJ2-2, with D uncertain. CDR1 is SGHTA, CDR2 FQGNSA, per germline. This CDR3 has 12 residues. The V and J ends lost 5 bases and 7 bases respectively, with 8 bases between them. In DNA, the CDR3 is TGTGCCAGCAGCCCTTTGGGCGGGGAGCTGTTTTTT. Translation: CASSPLGGELFF.

This clone has only a few counts. The gene calls are TRBV19 and TRBJ2-1, with a weak D call TRBD2 (5 bases). V was clipped by 3 bases and J by 4 bases, with 13 bases between them. In germline, CDR1 is LNHDA, CDR2 SQIVND (reference sequence). This CDR3 contains 15 residues. The CDR3 loop is CASSIPGRVYNEQFF. The CDR3 region has the DNA TGTGCCAGTAGTATCCCGGGGAGAGTTTACAATGAGCAGTTCTTC. Looking up the rest from reference TRBV19 and TRBJ2-1 gives the full variable domain: DGGITQSPKYLFRKEGQNVTLSCEQNLNHDAMYWYRQDPGQGLRLIYYSQIVNDFQKGDIAEGYSVSREKKESFPLTVTSAQKNPTAFYLCASSIPGRVYNEQFFGPGTRLTVL.

The chain uses TRBV9 and TRBJ2-7; D call uncertain. V was clipped by 4 bases and J by 5 bases, with 7 bases between them. The CDR3 is 11 amino acids. Per germline, CDR1 SGDLS and CDR2 YYNGEE. This chain's CDR3 is CASSLGHEQYF. In DNA form, the CDR3 reads TGTGCCAGCAGCCTCGGCCACGAGCAGTACTTC.

The table lists this clone with a count of one. V and J are TRBV27 and TRBJ2-1; 11 bases map to TRBD2. The CDR3 consists of 15 residues. Germline V gives CDR1 MNHEY, CDR2 SMNVEV (reference sequence). Trimming cost V 6 bases and J 4 bases; bases outside gene matches: 5. CDR3 DNA: TGTGCCAGCAGCCGCGGGACTAGCGGTTACAATGAGCAGTTCTTC. Protein sequence: CASSRGTSGYNEQFF.

The chain uses TRBV5-8 and TRBJ2-7; D is unresolved. The CDR3 has 13 residues. V was cut by 4 bases and J by 4 bases, with 12 bases left in between. Germline V lookup: CDR1 SGHTS, CDR2 YDEGEE. The CDR3 reads CASSPGVIYEQYF. CDR3 coding DNA: TGTGCCAGCAGCCCGGGCGTAATATACGAGCAGTACTTC.

This sequence joins TRBV7-9 and TRBJ2-7; D may match TRBD1 or TRBD2 (5 bases each). This CDR3 comprises 17 residues. Germline CDR1 SEHNR, CDR2 FQNEAQ (reference sequence). V shed 5 bases and J shed 1 base, with 21 bases lying between them. The CDR3 loop is CASSPLRGDRISYEQYF. CDR3 bases: TGTGCCAGCAGCCCACTTCGTGGGGACCGAATTTCCTACGAGCAGTACTTC.

The chain links TRBV7-2 to TRBJ1-3; 7 bases are a match to TRBD1. The CDR3 consists of 15 residues. The germline V gene has CDR1 SGHTA and CDR2 FQGNSA. After removal of 4 bases from V and 0 bases from J, the junction contained 3 bases not matched to a gene. CDR3 nucleotides: TGTGCCAGCAGCTGGGACAGTGCCTCTGGAAACACCATATATTTT. As protein: CASSWDSASGNTIYF.

This chain links TRBV6-1 with TRBJ1-2, with TRBD1 as a possible D gene (5 bases). V was trimmed by 0 bases and J by 0 bases, leaving 14 bases between them. Germline loops: CDR1 MNHNS, CDR2 SASEGT. There are 17 residues in the CDR3. The CDR3 coding sequence is TGTGCCAGCAGTGAAGCTTGGCCAGGGCTGTCTAACTATGGCTACACCTTC. The encoded protein is CASSEAWPGLSNYGYTF.

The sample holds a few counts of this clone. The chain combines TRBV13 with TRBJ2-7; 7 bases align to TRBD2. Germline CDR1 reads PRHDT; CDR2 reads FYEKMQ (reference sequence). The J segment lost 5 bases and the V segment lost 5 bases, leaving 12 bases of the junction unmatched. The CDR3 sequence is 15 residues long. The CDR3 region is CASSPPGEGADEQYF. The CDR3 DNA reads as TGTGCCAGCAGCCCGCCCGGGGAGGGTGCCGACGAGCAGTACTTC.

The chain carries TRBV27 and TRBJ2-7; a weak D match, TRBD2 (5 bases). Germline V gene data show CDR1 as MNHEY and CDR2 as SMNVEV (reference sequence). CDR3 length: 13 amino acids. Trimming took 10 bases from V and 0 from J, leaving 13 bases between them. CDR3 coding DNA: TGTGCCACCGCCCCGGGAAGCTCCTACGAGCAGTACTTC. Protein product: CATAPGSSYEQYF.

The chain combines TRBV7-2 with TRBJ1-2; no firm D call. Germline CDR1 and CDR2: SGHTA and FQGNSA. The CDR3 is 15 amino acids. V lost 3 bases to trimming and J lost 0 bases, with 11 bases between them. The CDR3 loop reads CASSFPQLTNYGYTF. The CDR3 nucleotides read TGTGCCAGCAGCTTCCCACAGCTCACTAACTATGGCTACACCTTC.

This chain links TRBV7-9 with TRBJ1-1, with TRBD1 matching 9 bases. Germline loops: CDR1 SEHNR, CDR2 FQNEAQ (reference sequence). V shed 5 bases, J shed 3 bases, and the junction held 7 bases outside the gene matches. The CDR3 length is 15 residues. The DNA of the CDR3 is TGTGCCAGCAGCCCCAGGACAGGGGTTGACACTGAAGCTTTCTTT. Translation: CASSPRTGVDTEAFF.

The genes are TRBV12-5 and TRBJ2-7; 7 bases fit TRBD1. Looked up from germline, CDR1 is LGHNT and CDR2 is FRNRAP. The J segment lost 7 bases and the V segment lost 9 bases, leaving 9 bases of the junction unmatched. This CDR3 has 12 amino acids. CDR3 protein: CASAEGAGEQYF. CDR3 nucleotides: TGTGCTAGCGCCGAGGGGGCGGGTGAGCAGTACTTC.

This chain links TRBV19 with TRBJ1-5; D is perhaps TRBD1 (5 bases). Germline V gives CDR1 LNHDA, CDR2 SQIVND (reference sequence). This CDR3 has 14 residues. The V end was cut by 3 bases, the J end by 4 bases, with 10 bases between. The CDR3 DNA follows: TGTGCCAGTAGTATCGGGGGGAGGAATCAGCCCCAGCATTTT. This sequence encodes CASSIGGRNQPQHF.

This rearrangement joins TRBV9 to TRBJ2-1; TRBD1 agrees at 7 bases. Germline trimming cut 1 base from V and 4 bases from J; bases unmatched to any gene: 2. Germline CDR1 and CDR2: SGDLS and YYNGEE. This CDR3 has 14 amino acids. DNA of the CDR3: TGTGCCAGCAGCGTAAGGGACAGTTACAATGAGCAGTTCTTC. This codes for CASSVRDSYNEQFF.

The rearrangement links TRBV2 to TRBJ1-1; no reliable D call. This CDR3 is built from 12 residues. Deletions cut 4 bases from V and 7 bases from J, with 10 bases between. CDR1 and CDR2 from the germline V gene are SNHLY and FYNNEI. CDR3 in DNA: TGTGCCAGCAGTGTTTTGGGAATTGAAGCTTTCTTT. It translates to CASSVLGIEAFF.